This T cell receptor (beta chain) was retrieved from a study of blood T cell repertoires in COVID-19 (TCRdb year 2020). Context from the whole study: Samples covering the acute and convalescent phases of COVID-19 were provided by collaborators in the United States, Italy and Spain. The material from the prospective study consisted of cDNA or gDNA derived from T cells, B-cell-depleted T cells, or PBMCs. The dataset comprised deeply sampled blood TCRbeta repertoires from subjects exposed to, actively infected with, or recovered from COVID-19. The repertoires were released in a freely available public database meant as a resource for research on the immune response to SARS-CoV-2. The samples were drawn from two sources: the first 160 participants of the ongoing ImmuneRACE study, and some 1,300 subjects contributed by 6 global collaborators. The sample metadata nearly always contained a de-identified subject ID, COVID-19 status, age in years and sex. HLA class I and class II types, where available, came from metadata supplied by the sample provider rather than from assay-based typing.

Each collaborating institution followed its own protocols to collect whole blood in K2EDTA tubes. For TCRbeta analysis, collaborator samples were shipped as frozen whole blood, as isolated PBMCs, or as DNA extracted from either sample type. The immunoSEQ Assay, a bias-controlled multiplex PCR, was used to amplify TCRbeta CDR3 regions from genomic DNA. The authors' analysis ran thus. The number of nucleated cells in each sample was estimated by amplification of reference gene primers within the assay. To quantify the absolute abundance of each unique TCRbeta CDR3 rearrangement, sequence reads were collapsed and filtered. Productive Simpson clonality was computed per sample as the square root of Simpson's diversity index over productive rearrangements. What TCRdb holds here is the immuneACCESS table cut down to in-frame rearrangements. Part of the clones is not present; checked against another copy, under half of the missing clones reflect an unresolved V gene, and the others are unexplained. V and J calls and clone size come straight from that table; D and trimming were deduced from the DNA. This sample lists about 50,000 clones; 75% to 85% were detected once. 15% to 20% of the sample goes to the ten largest clones.

As regards this clone: Its binding antigen is unknown. Base qualities are not recorded, but no much larger clone differs from it by a single base.

On the study overall, not on this receptor specifically: The amount of clinical and demographic metadata varied by source and participant and was provided uncurated.

The clonotype was recovered from a man in his forties with acute or convalescent COVID-19. The sequencing sample was made of peripheral blood.

The DNA sequence is TGCAGTGCTTCCCTGGCGGGATGGGGCACCTTC. The resulting protein is CSASLAGWGTF. The rearrangement joined TRBV20-1 to TRBJ1-2, with no D gene named confidently. CDR1 and CDR2, per the germline V gene (reference sequence), are DFQATT and SNEGSKA. V drops 5 bases and J drops 13 bases, leaving 17 bases in between. From the cysteine up to the phenylalanine, the CDR3 has a length of 11 residues. Only the CDR3 part of the read is kept: 33 bases, read in frame from the first base.